These 3 T cell receptor beta chains were all obtained from the same sample, sequenced in a study of blood T cell repertoires in COVID-19. The protocol was immunoSEQ multiplex PCR, while the TCRdb copy is restricted to in-frame clones and leaves out a portion. The repertoire holds several thousand clones, with 80% as singletons. The source material was peripheral blood. Receptors were obtained from a man between 65 and 85 years old with active COVID-19.

The chain uses TRBV7-9 and TRBJ1-2; 8 bases are shared with TRBD1. The CDR3 is 13 residues long. CDR1 is SEHNR, CDR2 FQNEAQ, per germline (reference sequence). Trimming removed 1 base from V and 8 bases from J; junction bases left unmatched: 3. CDR3 protein: CASSLGQGWGYTF. For the CDR3, the DNA is TGTGCCAGCAGCTTAGGACAGGGGTGGGGCTACACCTTC.

The chain uses TRBV6-2 or TRBV6-3 and TRBJ2-2; 10 nucleotides align to TRBD2. The junction had 3 bases not matched to a gene; V was cut back by 5 bases and J by 6 bases. Germline V gene lookup returns CDR1 MNHEY and CDR2 SVGEGT. The CDR3 is 14 amino acids. The CDR3 DNA sequence: TGTGCCAGCAGTACCCTAGCGGGAGCCGGGGAGCTGTTTTTT. As protein: CASSTLAGAGELFF.

The V gene is TRBV5-4, the J gene TRBJ2-2; D perhaps matches TRBD1 (5 bases). The CDR3 spans 16 residues. CDR1 is SGHNT and CDR2 is YYREEE in the germline V gene (reference sequence). V was clipped by 2 bases and J by 5 bases, with 16 bases between them. This CDR3 reads CASSLASGLRTGELFF. As DNA, the CDR3 is TGTGCCAGCAGCTTAGCGTCAGGGTTAAGGACCGGGGAGCTGTTTTTT.